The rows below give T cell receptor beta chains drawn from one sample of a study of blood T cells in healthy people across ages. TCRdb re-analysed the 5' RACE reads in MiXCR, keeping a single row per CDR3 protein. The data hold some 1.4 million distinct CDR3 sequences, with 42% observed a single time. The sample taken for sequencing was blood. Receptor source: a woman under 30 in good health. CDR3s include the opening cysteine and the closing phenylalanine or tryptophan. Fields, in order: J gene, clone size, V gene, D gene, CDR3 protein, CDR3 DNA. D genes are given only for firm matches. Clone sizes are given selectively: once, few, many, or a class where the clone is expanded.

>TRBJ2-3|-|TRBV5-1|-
CASSLVADSHTDTQYF
TGCGCCAGCAGCTTGGTCGCGGACAGCCACACAGATACGCAGTATTTT
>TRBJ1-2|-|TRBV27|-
CASSLSRLSYGYTF
TGTGCCAGCAGTTTAAGCAGGCTAAGCTATGGCTACACCTTC
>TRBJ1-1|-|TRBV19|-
CASRMGGTEAFF
TGTGCCAGTAGGATGGGGGGGACTGAAGCTTTCTTT
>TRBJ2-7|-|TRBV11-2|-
CASSLARVVGEQYF
TGTGCCAGCAGCTTAGCCAGGGTTGTAGGTGAGCAGTACTTC
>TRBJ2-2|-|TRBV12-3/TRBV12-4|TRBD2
CASSLVWLAGSTGELFF
TGTGCCAGCAGTTTAGTTTGGCTAGCGGGCTCCACCGGGGAGCTGTTTTTT
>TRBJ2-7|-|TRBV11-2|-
CASSLPSSQSQYF
TGTGCCAGCAGCTTACCCTCGTCCCAGTCCCAGTACTTC
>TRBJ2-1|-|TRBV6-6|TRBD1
CASSSGTATGNEQFF
TGTGCCAGCAGTTCGGGGACAGCGACGGGGAATGAGCAGTTCTTC
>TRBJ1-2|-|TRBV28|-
CASIDRTWEGYTF
TGTGCCTCAATCGACCGAACCTGGGAAGGCTACACCTTC
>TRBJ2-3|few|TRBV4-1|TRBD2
CASSQVGTSGLSDTQYF
TGCGCCAGCAGCCAAGTGGGGACTAGCGGCCTATCAGATACGCAGTATTTT
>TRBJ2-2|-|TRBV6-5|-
CASSYPGFELFF
TGTGCCAGCAGTTACCCAGGCTTCGAGCTGTTTTTT
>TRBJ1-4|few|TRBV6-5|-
CASSYRGFGATNEKLFF
TGTGCCAGCAGTTACAGGGGGTTTGGGGCAACTAATGAAAAACTGTTTTTT
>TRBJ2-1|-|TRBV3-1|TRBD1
CASSPPTGGEQFF
TGTGCCAGCAGCCCGCCAACAGGGGGTGAGCAGTTCTTC
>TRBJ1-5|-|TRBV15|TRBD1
CATSRDGQGDQPQHF
TGTGCCACCAGCAGGGACGGACAGGGCGATCAGCCCCAGCATTTT
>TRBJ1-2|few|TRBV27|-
CASSLSVDRSYGYTF
TGTGCCAGCAGTTTATCGGTAGACAGGTCCTATGGCTACACCTTC
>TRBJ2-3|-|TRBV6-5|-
CASSYSRPSTDTQYF
TGTGCCAGCAGTTACTCGCGCCCTAGCACAGATACGCAGTATTTT
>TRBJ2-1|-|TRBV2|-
CASSAQGLGEQFF
TGTGCCAGCAGTGCTCAGGGGTTGGGTGAGCAGTTCTTC
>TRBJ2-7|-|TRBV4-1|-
CASTPGKNGNEQYF
TGCGCCAGCACCCCGGGTAAAAACGGGAACGAGCAGTACTTC
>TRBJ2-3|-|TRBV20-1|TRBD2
CSARPYRGPSGGASTDTQYF
TGCAGTGCTAGACCATACCGGGGCCCTAGCGGGGGGGCCAGCACAGATACGCAGTATTTT
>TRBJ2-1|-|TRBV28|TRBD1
CASSSAFGTGYDKHGNEQFF
TGTGCCAGCAGTTCCGCCTTCGGGACAGGCTACGATAAACATGGCAATGAGCAGTTCTTC
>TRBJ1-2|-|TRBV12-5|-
CASGLGADYGYTF
TGTGCTAGTGGTTTAGGGGCCGACTATGGCTACACCTTC
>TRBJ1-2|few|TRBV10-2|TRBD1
CASRETGTASGYTF
TGCGCCAGCAGAGAAACCGGGACAGCGAGTGGCTACACCTTC
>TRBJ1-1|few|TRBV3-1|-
CASSRGGTDTEAFF
TGTGCCAGCAGCCGTGGTGGGACTGACACTGAAGCTTTCTTT
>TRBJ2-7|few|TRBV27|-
CASRFLGGEQYF
TGTGCCAGCAGATTCCTTGGGGGCGAGCAGTACTTC
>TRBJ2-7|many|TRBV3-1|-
CASSQEGQATYEQYF
TGTGCCAGCAGCCAAGAAGGTCAAGCAACCTACGAGCAGTACTTC
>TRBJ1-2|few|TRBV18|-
CASSPNPGSGGYTF
TGTGCCAGCTCACCAAACCCAGGCTCGGGTGGCTACACCTTC
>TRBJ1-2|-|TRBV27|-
CAILKNADGYTF
TGTGCCATCCTTAAAAACGCGGACGGCTACACCTTC
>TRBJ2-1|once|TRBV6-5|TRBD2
CASSYSSSGVYNEQFF
TGTGCCAGCAGTTACTCGTCTAGCGGGGTATACAATGAGCAGTTCTTC
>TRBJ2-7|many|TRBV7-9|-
CASSPRDRTSSYEQYF
TGTGCCAGCAGCCCGCGGGACAGAACGAGCTCCTACGAGCAGTACTTC
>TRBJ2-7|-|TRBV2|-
CASLLDSDYEQYF
TGTGCCAGCCTCCTGGACAGCGACTACGAGCAGTACTTC
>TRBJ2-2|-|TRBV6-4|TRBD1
CASSDSDRDTGELFF
TGTGCCAGCAGTGACTCGGACAGGGACACCGGGGAGCTGTTTTTT
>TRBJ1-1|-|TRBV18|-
CASSRQAELEAFF
TGTGCCAGCTCACGTCAGGCGGAGCTAGAAGCTTTCTTT
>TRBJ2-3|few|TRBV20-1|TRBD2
CSAGGLERTDTQYF
TGCAGTGCAGGGGGACTAGAGCGCACAGATACGCAGTATTTT
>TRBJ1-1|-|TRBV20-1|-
CSATIPKQFMNTEAFF
TGCAGTGCTACAATCCCTAAACAGTTCATGAACACTGAAGCTTTCTTT